This TCR beta chain was sequenced for a study of early T cells in non-severe SARS-CoV-2 infection. Looking at the study overall: Alpha and beta chains were unpaired, from unsorted whole-blood bulk RNA.

Study-wide findings and caveats: A preference for anti-spike CD8 responses marked VDJdb matching, which missed private and CD4 specificities.

Unique molecular identifier tags were affixed to discrete cDNA molecules. A single record per CDR3 protein comes from TCRdb applying MiXCR to the 5' RACE reads. In the table there are 45,000 to 60,000 distinct CDR3 sequences, around 9% of which are singletons. V shed 6 bases, J shed 8 bases, and the junction held 2 bases outside the gene matches. From germline, CDR1 is KGHDR and CDR2 SFDVKD. The CDR3 sequence is 12 residues long. There are a few counts of this clonotype. The antigen is unknown. The chain employs TRBV24-1 and TRBJ2-1; TRBD2 aligns across 8 bases. Specimen: whole blood. This TCR was recovered from an adult who was a healthcare worker with PCR-confirmed SARS-CoV-2 infection or an uninfected control (not recorded which). The DNA for the CDR3 is TGTGCCACCAGTCGGGGGGGGGATGAGCAGTTCTTC. It is translated as CATSRGGDEQFF.